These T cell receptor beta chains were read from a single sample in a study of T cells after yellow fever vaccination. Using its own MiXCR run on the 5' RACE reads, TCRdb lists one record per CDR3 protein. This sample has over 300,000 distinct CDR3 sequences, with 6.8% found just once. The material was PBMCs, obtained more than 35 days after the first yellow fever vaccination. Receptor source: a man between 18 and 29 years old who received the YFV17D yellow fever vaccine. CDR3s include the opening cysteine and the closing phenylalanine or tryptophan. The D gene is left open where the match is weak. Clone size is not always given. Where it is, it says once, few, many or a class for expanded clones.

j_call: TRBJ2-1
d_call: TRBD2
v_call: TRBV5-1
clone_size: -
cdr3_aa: CASSLSSGGGYNEQFF
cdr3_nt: TGCGCCAGCAGCTTGTCGAGCGGGGGGGGTTACAATGAGCAGTTCTTC

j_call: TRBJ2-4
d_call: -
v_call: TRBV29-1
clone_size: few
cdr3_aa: CSVRDGGIQYF
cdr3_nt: TGCAGCGTTCGCGACGGGGGCATTCAGTACTTC

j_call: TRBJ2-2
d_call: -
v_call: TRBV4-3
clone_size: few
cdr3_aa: CASSQDRIVRMGGELFF
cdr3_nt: TGCGCCAGCAGCCAAGATCGAATAGTCAGGATGGGTGGGGAGCTGTTTTTT

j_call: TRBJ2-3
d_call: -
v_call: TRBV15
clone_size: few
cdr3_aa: CATSRDHEGTQYF
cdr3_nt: TGTGCCACCAGCAGAGATCATGAGGGTACGCAGTATTTT

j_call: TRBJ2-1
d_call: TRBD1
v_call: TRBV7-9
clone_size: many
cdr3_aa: CASSPDRARGNEQFF
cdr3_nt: TGTGCCAGCAGCCCGGACAGGGCTAGGGGCAATGAGCAGTTCTTC

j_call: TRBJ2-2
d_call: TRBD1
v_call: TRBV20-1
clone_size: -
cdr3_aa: CSAQSTGGRNTGELFF
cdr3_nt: TGCAGTGCCCAATCGACAGGGGGCAGGAACACCGGGGAGCTGTTTTTT

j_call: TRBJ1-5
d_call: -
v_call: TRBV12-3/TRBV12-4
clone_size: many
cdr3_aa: CASSPQGGNQPQHF
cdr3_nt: TGTGCCAGCAGCCCACAGGGCGGCAATCAGCCCCAGCATTTT

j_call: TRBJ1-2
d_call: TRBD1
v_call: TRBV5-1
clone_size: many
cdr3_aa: CASSRDSSYGYTF
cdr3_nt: TGCGCCAGCAGCAGGGACAGTTCGTATGGCTACACCTTC

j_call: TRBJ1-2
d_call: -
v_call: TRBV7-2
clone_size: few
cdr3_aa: CASSLEQRGYTF
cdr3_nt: TGTGCCAGCAGCTTAGAACAAAGAGGCTACACCTTC

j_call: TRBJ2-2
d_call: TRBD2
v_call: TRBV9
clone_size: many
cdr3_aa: CASSALAGVITGELFF
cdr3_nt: TGTGCCAGCAGCGCCCTAGCGGGGGTTATCACCGGGGAGCTGTTTTTT

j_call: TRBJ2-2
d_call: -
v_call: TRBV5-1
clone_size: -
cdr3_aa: CASSFTGINTGELFF
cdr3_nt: TGCGCCAGCAGCTTCACAGGCATAAACACCGGGGAGCTGTTTTTT

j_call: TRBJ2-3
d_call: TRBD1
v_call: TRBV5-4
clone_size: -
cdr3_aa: CASSLGQGASTDTQYF
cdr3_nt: TGTGCCAGCAGCTTGGGTCAGGGGGCTAGCACAGATACGCAGTATTTT

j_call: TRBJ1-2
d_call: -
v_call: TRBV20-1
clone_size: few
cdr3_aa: CSASIRGNYGYTF
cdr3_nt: TGCAGTGCTAGTATTAGGGGCAACTATGGCTACACCTTC

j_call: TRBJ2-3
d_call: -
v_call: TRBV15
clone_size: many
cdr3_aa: CATSRVSGNTDTQYF
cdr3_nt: TGTGCCACCAGCAGAGTTAGCGGTAACACAGATACGCAGTATTTT

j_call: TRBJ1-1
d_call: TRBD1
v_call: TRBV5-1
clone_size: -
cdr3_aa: CASSAGTGTLGNTEAFF
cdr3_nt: TGCGCCAGCAGCGCTGGGACAGGGACCCTTGGGAACACTGAAGCTTTCTTT

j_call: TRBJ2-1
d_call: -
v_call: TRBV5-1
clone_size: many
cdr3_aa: CASSLVGDTYNEQFF
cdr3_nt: TGCGCCAGCAGCTTGGTCGGGGACACCTACAATGAGCAGTTCTTC

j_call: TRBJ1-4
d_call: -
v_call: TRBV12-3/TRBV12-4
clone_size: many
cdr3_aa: CASSGLGEKLFF
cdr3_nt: TGTGCCAGCAGTGGGTTAGGGGAAAAACTGTTTTTT

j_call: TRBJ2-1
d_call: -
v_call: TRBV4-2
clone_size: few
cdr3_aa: CASSREGINNEQFF
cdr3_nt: TGTGCCAGCAGCCGCGAAGGGATAAACAATGAGCAGTTCTTC

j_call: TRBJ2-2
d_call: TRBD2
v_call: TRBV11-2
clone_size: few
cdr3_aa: CASRSTSGGSRGPGELFF
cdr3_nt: TGTGCCAGCAGATCGACTAGCGGGGGGTCTCGGGGACCCGGGGAGCTGTTTTTT